The clone carrying this T cell receptor beta chain was found a few times. These data originate in a study of cytomegalovirus exposure and HLA in healthy donors. Here immunoSEQ multiplex PCR was the method, and the copy in TCRdb shows in-frame clones only, minus some. The table has under 200,000 clones, roughly 77% seen once. The CDR3 loop spans 13 amino acids. Germline lookup yields CDR1 SEHNR and CDR2 FQNEAQ (reference sequence). Trimming removed 5 bases from V and 3 bases from J, with 10 bases in between. This rearrangement joins TRBV7-9 to TRBJ1-1; possibly TRBD1 for D (6 bases). Source material: PBMCs. The clonotype was recovered from a woman under 40 in good health and CMV-seronegative. DNA for the CDR3: TGTGCCAGCAGCAAACACAGGGACACTGAAGCTTTCTTT. Protein: CASSKHRDTEAFF.